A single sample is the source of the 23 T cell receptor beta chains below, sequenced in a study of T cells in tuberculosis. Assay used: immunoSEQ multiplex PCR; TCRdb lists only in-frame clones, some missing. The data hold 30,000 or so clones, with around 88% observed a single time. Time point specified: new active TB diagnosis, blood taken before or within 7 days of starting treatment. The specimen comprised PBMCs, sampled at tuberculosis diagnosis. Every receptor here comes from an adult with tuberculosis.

The CDR3 DNA is TGTGCCAGCAGCGTAGCAGAGGGATCGAACACTGAAGCTTTCTTT. This encodes CASSVAEGSNTEAFF. The V call is TRBV9, the J call TRBJ1-1; no reliable D call. This CDR3 comprises 15 residues. Deletions cut 0 bases from V and 1 base from J, with 10 bases between. The V gene's germline CDR1 is SGDLS and CDR2 YYNGEE.

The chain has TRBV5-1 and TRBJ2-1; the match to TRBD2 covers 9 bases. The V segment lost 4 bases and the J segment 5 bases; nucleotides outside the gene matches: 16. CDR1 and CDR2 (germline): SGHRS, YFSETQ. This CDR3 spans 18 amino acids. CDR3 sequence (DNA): TGCGCCAGCAGCCCCGGACTAGCGCCTCTTGCCTGGAACAATGAGCAGTTCTTC. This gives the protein CASSPGLAPLAWNNEQFF.

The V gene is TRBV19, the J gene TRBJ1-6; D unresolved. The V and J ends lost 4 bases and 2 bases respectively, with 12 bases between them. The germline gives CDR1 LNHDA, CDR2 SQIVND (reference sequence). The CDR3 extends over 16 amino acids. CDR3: CASSKLATTYNSPLHF. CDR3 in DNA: TGTGCCAGTAGTAAGTTAGCCACGACCTATAATTCACCCCTCCACTTT.

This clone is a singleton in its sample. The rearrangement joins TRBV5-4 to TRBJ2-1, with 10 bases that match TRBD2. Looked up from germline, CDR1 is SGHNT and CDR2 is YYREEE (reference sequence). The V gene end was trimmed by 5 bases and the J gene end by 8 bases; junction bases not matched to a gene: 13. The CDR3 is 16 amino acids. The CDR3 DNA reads TGTGCCAGCAGTTATAAATTTAGCGGGGGGTCGGATGAGCAGTTCTTC. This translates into CASSYKFSGGSDEQFF. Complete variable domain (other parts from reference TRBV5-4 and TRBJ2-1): ETGVTQSPTHLIKTRGQQVTLRCSSQSGHNTVSWYQQALGQGPQFIFQYYREEENGRGNFPPRFSGLQFPNYSSELNVNALELDDSALYLCASSYKFSGGSDEQFFGPGTRLTVL.

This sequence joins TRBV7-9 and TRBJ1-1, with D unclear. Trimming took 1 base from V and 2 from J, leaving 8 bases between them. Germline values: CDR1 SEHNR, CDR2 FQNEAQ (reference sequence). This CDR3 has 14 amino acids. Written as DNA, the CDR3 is TGTGCCAGCAGCTTAGAGACAACCAACACTGAAGCTTTCTTT. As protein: CASSLETTNTEAFF.

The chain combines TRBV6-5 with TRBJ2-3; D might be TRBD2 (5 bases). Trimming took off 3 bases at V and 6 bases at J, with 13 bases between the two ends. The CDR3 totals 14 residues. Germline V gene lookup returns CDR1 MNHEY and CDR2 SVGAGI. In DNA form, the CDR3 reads TGTGCCAGCAGTTATTCGAACGGGAAGGATACGCAGTATTTT. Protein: CASSYSNGKDTQYF.

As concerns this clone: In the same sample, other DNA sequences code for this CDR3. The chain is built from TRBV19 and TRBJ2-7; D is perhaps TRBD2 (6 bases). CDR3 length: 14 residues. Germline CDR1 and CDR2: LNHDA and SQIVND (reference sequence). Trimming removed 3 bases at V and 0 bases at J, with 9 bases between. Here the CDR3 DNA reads TGTGCCAGTAGTATTGGGGGGTACTCCTACGAGCAGTACTTC. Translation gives CASSIGGYSYEQYF.

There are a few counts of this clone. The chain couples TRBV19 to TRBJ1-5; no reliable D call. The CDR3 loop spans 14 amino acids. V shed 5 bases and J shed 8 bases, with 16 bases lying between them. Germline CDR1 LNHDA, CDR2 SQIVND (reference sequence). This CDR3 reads CASSQVGRREPQHF. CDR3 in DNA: TGTGCCAGTAGTCAGGTGGGGAGAAGGGAGCCCCAGCATTTT. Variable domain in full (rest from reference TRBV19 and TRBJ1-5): DGGITQSPKYLFRKEGQNVTLSCEQNLNHDAMYWYRQDPGQGLRLIYYSQIVNDFQKGDIAEGYSVSREKKESFPLTVTSAQKNPTAFYLCASSQVGRREPQHFGDGTRLSIL.

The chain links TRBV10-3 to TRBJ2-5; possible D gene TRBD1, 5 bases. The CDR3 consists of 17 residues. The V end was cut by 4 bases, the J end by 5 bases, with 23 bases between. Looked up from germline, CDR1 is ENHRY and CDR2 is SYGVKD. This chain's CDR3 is CAISGGGAAQVAETQYF. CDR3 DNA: TGTGCCATCAGTGGGGGTGGGGCGGCCCAAGTTGCTGAGACCCAGTACTTC.

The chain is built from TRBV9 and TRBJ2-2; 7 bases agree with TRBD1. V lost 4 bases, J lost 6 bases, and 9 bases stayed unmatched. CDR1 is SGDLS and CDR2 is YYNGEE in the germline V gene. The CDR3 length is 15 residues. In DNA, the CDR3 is TGTGCCAGCAGCACCCAGACAGGGAAGCCCGGGGAGCTGTTTTTT. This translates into CASSTQTGKPGELFF.

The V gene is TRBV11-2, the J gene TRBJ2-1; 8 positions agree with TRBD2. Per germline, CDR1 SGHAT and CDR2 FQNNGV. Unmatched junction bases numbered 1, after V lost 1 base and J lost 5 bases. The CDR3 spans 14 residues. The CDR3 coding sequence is TGTGCCAGCAGCTTAGCGGGAGGGAACAATGAGCAGTTCTTC. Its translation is CASSLAGGNNEQFF.

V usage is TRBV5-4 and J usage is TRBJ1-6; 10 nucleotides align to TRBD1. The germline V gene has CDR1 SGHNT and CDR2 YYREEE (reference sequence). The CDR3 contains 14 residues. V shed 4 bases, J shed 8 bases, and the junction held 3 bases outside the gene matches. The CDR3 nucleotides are TGTGCCAGCAGCCGACAGGGGGCTGATTCACCCCTCCACTTT. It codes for CASSRQGADSPLHF.

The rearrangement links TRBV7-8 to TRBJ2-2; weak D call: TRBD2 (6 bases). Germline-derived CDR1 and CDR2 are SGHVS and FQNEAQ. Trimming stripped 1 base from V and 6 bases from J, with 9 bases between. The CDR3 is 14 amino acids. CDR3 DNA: TGTGCCAGCAGCTTAGGGAGGGGCGCCGGGGAGCTGTTTTTT. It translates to CASSLGRGAGELFF.

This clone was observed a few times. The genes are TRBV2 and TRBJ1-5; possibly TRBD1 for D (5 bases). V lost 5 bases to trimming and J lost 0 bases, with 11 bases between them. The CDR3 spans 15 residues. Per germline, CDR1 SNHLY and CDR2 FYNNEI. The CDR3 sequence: CASSPQGFSNQPQHF. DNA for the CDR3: TGTGCCAGCAGTCCGCAGGGATTTAGCAATCAGCCCCAGCATTTT.

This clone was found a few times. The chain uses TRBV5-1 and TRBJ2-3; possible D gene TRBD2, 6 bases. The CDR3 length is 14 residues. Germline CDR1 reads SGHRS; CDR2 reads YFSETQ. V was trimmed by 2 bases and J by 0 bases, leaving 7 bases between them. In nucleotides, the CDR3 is TGCGCCAGCAGCTTAGGGACTAGCACAGATACGCAGTATTTT. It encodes CASSLGTSTDTQYF.

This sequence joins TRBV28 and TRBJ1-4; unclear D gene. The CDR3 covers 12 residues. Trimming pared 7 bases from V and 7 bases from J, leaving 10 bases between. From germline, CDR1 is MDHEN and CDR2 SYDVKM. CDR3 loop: CASTSRAEKLFF. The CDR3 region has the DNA TGTGCCAGCACCTCGAGGGCTGAAAAACTGTTTTTT.

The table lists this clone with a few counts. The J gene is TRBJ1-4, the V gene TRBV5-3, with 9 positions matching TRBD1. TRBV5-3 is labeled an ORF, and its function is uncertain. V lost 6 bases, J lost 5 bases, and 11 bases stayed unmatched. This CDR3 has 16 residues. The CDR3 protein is CARTTTGGQLNEKLFF. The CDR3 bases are TGTGCCAGAACCACGACAGGGGGACAATTGAATGAAAAACTGTTTTTT.

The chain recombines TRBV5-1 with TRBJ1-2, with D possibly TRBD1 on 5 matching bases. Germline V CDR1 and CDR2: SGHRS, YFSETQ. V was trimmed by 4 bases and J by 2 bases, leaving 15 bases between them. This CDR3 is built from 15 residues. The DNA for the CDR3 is TGCGCCAGCAGCGTGGTGGCGGACAACAACTATGGCTACACCTTC. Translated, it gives CASSVVADNNYGYTF.

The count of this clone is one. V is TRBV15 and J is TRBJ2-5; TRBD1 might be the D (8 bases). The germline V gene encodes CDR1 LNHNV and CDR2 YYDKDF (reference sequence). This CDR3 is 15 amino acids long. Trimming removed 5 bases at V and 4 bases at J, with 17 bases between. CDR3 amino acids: CATSPRTGRGETQYF. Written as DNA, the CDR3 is TGTGCCACCAGCCCTCGGACAGGGAGGGGAGAGACCCAGTACTTC. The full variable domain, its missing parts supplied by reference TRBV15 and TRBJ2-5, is DAMVIQNPRYQVTQFGKPVTLSCSQTLNHNVMYWYQQKSSQAPKLLFHYYDKDFNNEADTPDNFQSRRPNTSFCFLDIRSPGLGDTAMYLCATSPRTGRGETQYFGPGTRLLVL.

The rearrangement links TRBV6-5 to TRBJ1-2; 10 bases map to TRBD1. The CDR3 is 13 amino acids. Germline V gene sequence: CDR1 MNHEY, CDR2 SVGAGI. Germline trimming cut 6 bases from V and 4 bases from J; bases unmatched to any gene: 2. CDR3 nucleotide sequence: TGTGCCAGCAGGACAGGGGGCAGCTATGGCTACACCTTC. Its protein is CASRTGGSYGYTF.

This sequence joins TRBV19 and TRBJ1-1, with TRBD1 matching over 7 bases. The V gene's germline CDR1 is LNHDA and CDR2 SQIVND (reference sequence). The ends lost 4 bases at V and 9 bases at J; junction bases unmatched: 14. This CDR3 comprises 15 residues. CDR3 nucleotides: TGTGCCAGTAGTAAATTCGGGACAGCGGAGGCGCAAGCTTTCTTT. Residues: CASSKFGTAEAQAFF.

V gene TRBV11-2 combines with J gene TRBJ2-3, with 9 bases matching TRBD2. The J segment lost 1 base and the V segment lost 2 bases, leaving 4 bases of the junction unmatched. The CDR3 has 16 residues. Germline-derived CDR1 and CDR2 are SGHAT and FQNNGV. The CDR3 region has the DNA TGTGCCAGCAGCTTAAATAGCGGGGGCCGCACAGATACGCAGTATTTT. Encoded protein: CASSLNSGGRTDTQYF.

The CDR3 DNA sequence: TGTGCCAGCAGCTACGGCCTAGCGCCCTACGAGCAGTACTTC. As protein: CASSYGLAPYEQYF. The rearrangement joins TRBV11-2 to TRBJ2-7; D possibly corresponds to TRBD2 (6 bases). The V end lost 4 bases, the J end lost 2 bases, and 12 bases lay between the germline ends. The germline V gene has CDR1 SGHAT and CDR2 FQNNGV. The CDR3 has 14 residues.